Listed below are T cell receptor beta chains from one sample, sequenced in a study of spatial heterogeneity in lung cancer. MiXCR was run by TCRdb on the 5' RACE reads, yielding one entry per CDR3 protein. In the table there are some 120,000 distinct CDR3 sequences, about 12% of which are singletons. The material was PBMCs, obtained at follow-up. Source of these receptors: a male donor with early-stage non-small cell lung cancer. The CDR3 runs from the conserved cysteine through the conserved F or W. A D gene is named only where the DNA matches it firmly. Not every row has a clone size; where given, it reads once, few, many or a size class.

J gene: TRBJ2-7; D gene: TRBD1; CDR3 length: 16; clone size: few; V gene: TRBV3-1; CDR3 protein: CASSPPGTASSYEQYF; CDR3 DNA: TGTGCCAGCAGCCCTCCCGGGACAGCGAGCTCCTACGAGCAGTACTTC
J gene: TRBJ1-2; D gene: TRBD1; CDR3 length: 14; clone size: NA; V gene: TRBV7-2; CDR3 protein: CASRMPGGTYGYTF; CDR3 DNA: TGTGCCAGCAGGATGCCAGGGGGCACCTATGGCTACACCTTC
J gene: TRBJ1-3; D gene: TRBD1; CDR3 length: 17; clone size: many; V gene: TRBV7-3; CDR3 protein: CASSLGPTGSTGNTIYF; CDR3 DNA: TGTGCCAGCAGCTTAGGCCCGACAGGGTCCACTGGAAACACCATATATTTT
J gene: TRBJ1-1; D gene: NA; CDR3 length: 11; clone size: NA; V gene: TRBV29-1; CDR3 protein: CSVQKNTEAFF; CDR3 DNA: TGCAGCGTTCAGAAGAACACTGAAGCTTTCTTT
J gene: TRBJ2-1; D gene: NA; CDR3 length: 15; clone size: NA; V gene: TRBV7-3; CDR3 protein: CASSLGTSNLNEQFF; CDR3 DNA: TGTGCCAGCAGCCTTGGGACATCTAACTTGAATGAGCAGTTCTTC
J gene: TRBJ2-5; D gene: NA; CDR3 length: 13; clone size: NA; V gene: TRBV6-2/TRBV6-3; CDR3 protein: CASSYSGAGAQYF; CDR3 DNA: TGTGCCAGCAGTTATAGCGGAGCCGGGGCCCAGTACTTC
J gene: TRBJ2-3; D gene: TRBD2; CDR3 length: 16; clone size: NA; V gene: TRBV2; CDR3 protein: CASITGTRAVMDTQYF; CDR3 DNA: TGTGCCAGCATTACCGGGACTAGGGCTGTAATGGATACGCAGTATTTT
J gene: TRBJ1-4; D gene: NA; CDR3 length: 10; clone size: few; V gene: TRBV20-1; CDR3 protein: CSAWGEKLFF; CDR3 DNA: TGCAGTGCGTGGGGGGAAAAACTGTTTTTT
J gene: TRBJ1-1; D gene: NA; CDR3 length: 14; clone size: NA; V gene: TRBV5-4; CDR3 protein: CASSRALLDTEAFF; CDR3 DNA: TGTGCCAGCAGCCGTGCACTGTTGGACACTGAAGCTTTCTTT
J gene: TRBJ2-2; D gene: NA; CDR3 length: 13; clone size: NA; V gene: TRBV6-2/TRBV6-3; CDR3 protein: CASRTGWTGELFF; CDR3 DNA: TGTGCCAGCAGAACAGGGTGGACCGGGGAGCTGTTTTTT
J gene: TRBJ2-1; D gene: NA; CDR3 length: 12; clone size: few; V gene: TRBV9; CDR3 protein: CASSVMVGEQFF; CDR3 DNA: TGTGCCAGCAGCGTCATGGTAGGCGAGCAGTTCTTC